Listed below are T cell receptor beta chains from one sample, sequenced in a study of blood T cell repertoires in COVID-19. The table came from immunoSEQ multiplex PCR; TCRdb's copy has only in-frame clones and leaves some out. The repertoire holds 340,000 or so clones, with around nine tenths as singletons. The sequenced material came from peripheral blood. These receptors all come from a man aged 50 to 60 with active or convalescent COVID-19. The CDR3 runs from the conserved cysteine through the conserved F or W.

j_call v_call cdr3_aa
TRBJ2-6 TRBV7-6 CASSLHRADRAGANVLTF
TRBJ1-1 TRBV11-2 CASSRGGATEAFF
TRBJ2-7 TRBV6-6 CASSYSIPGQGYEQYF
TRBJ2-3 TRBV4-2 CASTRLGQGVDTQYF
TRBJ2-7 TRBV6-2/TRBV6-3 CASSSRGGDSYEQYF
TRBJ1-1 TRBV25-1 CASSEAGAGEAFF
TRBJ2-7 TRBV29-1 CSVEGEGRSSYEQYF
TRBJ2-5 TRBV5-1 CASSLGQGRETQYF
TRBJ1-3 TRBV18 CASSPIPSYSGNTIYF
TRBJ2-5 TRBV2 CASKPGAGKETQYF
TRBJ2-7 TRBV24-1 CATSDARNEQYF
TRBJ1-5 TRBV7-8 CASSLETGAIQPQHF
TRBJ2-7 TRBV6-2/TRBV6-3 CASSYGGRANYEQYF
TRBJ1-4 TRBV5-1 CASRKELSNEKLFF
TRBJ1-6 TRBV6-4 CASSDSFQGASPLHF
TRBJ2-7 TRBV2 CASRGEVGAYEQYF
TRBJ1-1 TRBV7-3 CASSLTSGSEAFF
TRBJ2-3 TRBV7-9 CASSLVYGSGRADTQYF
TRBJ2-1 TRBV7-9 CASSLRGSSYNEQFF
TRBJ1-1 TRBV10-3 CAIGGAMEAEAFF
TRBJ2-2 TRBV7-2 CASSSTGTLNTGELFF
TRBJ1-6 TRBV25-1 CASSDSGAYNSPLHF
TRBJ1-1 TRBV6-1 CASSEVRTGRTEAFF
TRBJ2-1 TRBV28 CASSTLEGVGEQFF
TRBJ1-6 TRBV28 CASSPRGPLHF
TRBJ1-2 TRBV28 CASTEGNRVNYGYTF
TRBJ1-2 TRBV7-9 CASSLGLGQFNYGYTF
TRBJ1-1 TRBV6-1 CASSEGRTGGALTEAFF
TRBJ2-1 TRBV7-3 CASSLASEEGNEQFF
TRBJ2-3 TRBV3-1/TRBV3-2 CASSQSGGVTQYF
TRBJ1-6 TRBV10-3 CAIQGQGRNNSPLHF
TRBJ2-3 TRBV5-4 CASSSRLAGVSDTQYF
TRBJ1-3 TRBV5-8 CASSQTGYADTIYF
TRBJ1-6 TRBV5-4 CASSSDMSSYNSPLHF
TRBJ1-1 TRBV6-5 CASFLAGSGTEAFF
TRBJ1-6 TRBV10-3 CAIRPTGGLYNSPLHF
TRBJ2-3 TRBV5-5 CASTPPRTGGWDTQYF
TRBJ1-1 TRBV28 CASSTSTGRWTEAFF
TRBJ1-3 TRBV7-9 CASSLGRGPGNTIYF
TRBJ1-5 TRBV19 CASSTALPGTPYQPQHF
TRBJ2-2 TRBV7-3 CASSSPGLAGFPGELFF
TRBJ2-5 TRBV11-2 CASSPRLAGVGQETQYF
TRBJ1-2 TRBV11-1 CASSLVDRDYGYTF